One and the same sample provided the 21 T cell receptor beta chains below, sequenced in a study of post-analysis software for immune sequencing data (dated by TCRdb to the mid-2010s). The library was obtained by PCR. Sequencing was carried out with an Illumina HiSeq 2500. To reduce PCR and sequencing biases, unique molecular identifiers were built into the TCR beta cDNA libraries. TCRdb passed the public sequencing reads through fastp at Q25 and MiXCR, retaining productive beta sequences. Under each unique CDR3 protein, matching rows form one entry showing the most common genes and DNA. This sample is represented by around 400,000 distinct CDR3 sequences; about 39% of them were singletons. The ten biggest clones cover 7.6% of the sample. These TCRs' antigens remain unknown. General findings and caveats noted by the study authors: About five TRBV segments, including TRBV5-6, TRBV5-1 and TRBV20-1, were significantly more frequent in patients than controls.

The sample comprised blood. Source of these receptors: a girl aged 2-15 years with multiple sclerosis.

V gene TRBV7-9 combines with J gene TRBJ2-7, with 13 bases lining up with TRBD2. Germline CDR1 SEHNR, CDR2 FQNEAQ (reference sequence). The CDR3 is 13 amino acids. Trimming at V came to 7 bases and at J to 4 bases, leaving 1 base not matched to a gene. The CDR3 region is CASTGLAGYEQYF. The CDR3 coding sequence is TGTGCCAGCACGGGACTAGCGGGATACGAGCAGTACTTC.

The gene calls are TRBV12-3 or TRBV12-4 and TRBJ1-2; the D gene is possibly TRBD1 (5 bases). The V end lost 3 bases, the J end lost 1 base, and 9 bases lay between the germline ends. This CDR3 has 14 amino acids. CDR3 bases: TGTGCCAGCAGTTTGGGGGGGATTAACTATGGCTACACCTTC. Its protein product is CASSLGGINYGYTF.

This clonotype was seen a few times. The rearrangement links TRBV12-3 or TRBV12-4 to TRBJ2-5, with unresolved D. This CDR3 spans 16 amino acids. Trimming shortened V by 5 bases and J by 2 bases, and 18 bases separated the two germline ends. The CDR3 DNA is TGTGCCAGCAGTCCGCACCCTACAGAGTCACAAGAGACCCAGTACTTC. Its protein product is CASSPHPTESQETQYF.

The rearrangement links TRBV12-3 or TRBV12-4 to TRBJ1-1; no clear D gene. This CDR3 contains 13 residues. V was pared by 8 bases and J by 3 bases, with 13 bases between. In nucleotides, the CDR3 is TGTGCCAGCGCCGCTACGGGAGACACTGAAGCTTTCTTT. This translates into CASAATGDTEAFF.

The CDR3 DNA follows: TGCGCCAGCAGCCTGGGCGCATCCGCCCAAGAGACCCAGTACTTC. It codes for CASSLGASAQETQYF. This chain connects TRBV4-1 to TRBJ2-5, with D unclear. Trimming took 4 bases from V and 1 from J, leaving 13 bases between them. There are 15 residues in the CDR3. Looked up from germline, CDR1 is MGHRA and CDR2 is YSYEKL.

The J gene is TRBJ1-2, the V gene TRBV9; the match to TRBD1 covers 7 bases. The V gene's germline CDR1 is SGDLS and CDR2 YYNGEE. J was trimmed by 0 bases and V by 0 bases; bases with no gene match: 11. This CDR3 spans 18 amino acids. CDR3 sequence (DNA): TGTGCCAGCAGCGTAGTAGGGGGCGCAGGACTTCCTAACTATGGCTACACCTTC. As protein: CASSVVGGAGLPNYGYTF.

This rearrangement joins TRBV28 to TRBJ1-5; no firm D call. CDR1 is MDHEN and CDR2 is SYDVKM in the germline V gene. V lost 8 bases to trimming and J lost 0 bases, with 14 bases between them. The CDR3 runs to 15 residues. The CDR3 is CASLHSGYSNQPQHF. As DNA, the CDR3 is TGTGCCAGCCTTCATTCAGGTTATAGCAATCAGCCCCAGCATTTT.

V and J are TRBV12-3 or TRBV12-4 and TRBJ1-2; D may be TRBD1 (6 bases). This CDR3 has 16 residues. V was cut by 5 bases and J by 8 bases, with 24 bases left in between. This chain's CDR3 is CASSKTGTIYYGGYTF. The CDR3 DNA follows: TGTGCCAGCAGTAAGACAGGTACCATCTACTATGGCGGCTACACCTTC.

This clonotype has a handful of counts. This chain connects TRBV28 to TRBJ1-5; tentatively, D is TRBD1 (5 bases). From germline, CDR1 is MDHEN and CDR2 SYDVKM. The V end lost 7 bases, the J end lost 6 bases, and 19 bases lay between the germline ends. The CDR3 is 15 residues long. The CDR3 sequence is CASNPTQGRFQPQHF. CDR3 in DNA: TGTGCCAGCAACCCAACCCAGGGAAGATTTCAGCCCCAGCATTTT. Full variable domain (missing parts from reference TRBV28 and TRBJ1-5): DVKVTQSSRYLVKRTGEKVFLECVQDMDHENMFWYRQDPGLGLRLIYFSYDVKMKEKGDIPEGYSVSREKKERFSLILESASTNQTSMYLCASNPTQGRFQPQHFGDGTRLSIL.

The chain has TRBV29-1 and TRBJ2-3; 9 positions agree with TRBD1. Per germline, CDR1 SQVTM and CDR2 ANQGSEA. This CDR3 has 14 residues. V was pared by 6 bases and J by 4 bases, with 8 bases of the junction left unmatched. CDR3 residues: CSVAGQGWADTQYF. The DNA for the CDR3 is TGCAGCGTCGCCGGACAGGGGTGGGCAGATACGCAGTATTTT.

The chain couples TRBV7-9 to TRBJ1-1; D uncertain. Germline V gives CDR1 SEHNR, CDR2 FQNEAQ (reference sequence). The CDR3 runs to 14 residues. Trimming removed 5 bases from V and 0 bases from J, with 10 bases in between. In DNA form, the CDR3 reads TGTGCCAGCAGCACCGGACGGTTGAACACTGAAGCTTTCTTT. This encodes CASSTGRLNTEAFF.

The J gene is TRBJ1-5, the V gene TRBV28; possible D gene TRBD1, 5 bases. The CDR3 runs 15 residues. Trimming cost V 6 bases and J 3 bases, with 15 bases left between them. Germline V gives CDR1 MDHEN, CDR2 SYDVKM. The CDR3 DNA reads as TGTGCCAGCAGCCTTACCGGGACCATCAATCAGCCCCAGCATTTT. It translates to CASSLTGTINQPQHF.

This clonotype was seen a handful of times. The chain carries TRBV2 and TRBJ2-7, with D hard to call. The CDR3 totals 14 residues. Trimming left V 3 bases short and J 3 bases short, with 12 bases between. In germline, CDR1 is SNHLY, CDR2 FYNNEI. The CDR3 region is CASSEWLQLYEQYF. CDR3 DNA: TGTGCCAGCAGTGAGTGGCTCCAACTCTACGAGCAGTACTTC.

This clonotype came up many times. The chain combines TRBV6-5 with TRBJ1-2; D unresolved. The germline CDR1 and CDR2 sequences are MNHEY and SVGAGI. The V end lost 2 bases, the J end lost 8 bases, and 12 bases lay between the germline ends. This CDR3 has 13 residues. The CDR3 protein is CASSYGQEVGYTF. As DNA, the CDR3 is TGTGCCAGCAGTTACGGCCAGGAAGTCGGCTACACCTTC.

CDR3 loop: CASSHRTEYEKLFF. CDR3 nucleotide sequence: TGTGCCAGCAGCCATCGGACGGAATATGAAAAACTGTTTTTT. The chain couples TRBV3-1 to TRBJ1-4, with no clear D. This CDR3 comprises 14 residues. The germline V and J ends were trimmed by 3 bases and 6 bases, with 11 bases remaining between them. Germline lookup yields CDR1 LGHDT and CDR2 YNNKEL (reference sequence).

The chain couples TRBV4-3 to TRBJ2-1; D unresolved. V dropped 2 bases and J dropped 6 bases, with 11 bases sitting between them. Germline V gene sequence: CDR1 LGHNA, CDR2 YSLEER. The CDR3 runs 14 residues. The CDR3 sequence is CASSQQRSRNEQFF. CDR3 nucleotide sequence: TGCGCCAGCAGCCAACAGAGGTCCCGCAATGAGCAGTTCTTC.

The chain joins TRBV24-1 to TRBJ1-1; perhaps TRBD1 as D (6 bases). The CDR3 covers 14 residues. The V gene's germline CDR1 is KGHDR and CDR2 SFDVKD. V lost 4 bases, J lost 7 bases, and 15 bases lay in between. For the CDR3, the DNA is TGTGCCACCAGTGACTCGGACAGACCCTATGAAGCTTTCTTT. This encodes CATSDSDRPYEAFF.

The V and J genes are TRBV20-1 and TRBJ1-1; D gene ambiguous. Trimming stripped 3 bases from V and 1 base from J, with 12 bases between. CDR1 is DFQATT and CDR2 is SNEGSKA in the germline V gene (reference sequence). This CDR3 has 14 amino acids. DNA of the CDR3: TGCAGTGCTAGCGCGGGTAACAGGAACACTGAAGCTTTCTTT. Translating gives CSASAGNRNTEAFF.

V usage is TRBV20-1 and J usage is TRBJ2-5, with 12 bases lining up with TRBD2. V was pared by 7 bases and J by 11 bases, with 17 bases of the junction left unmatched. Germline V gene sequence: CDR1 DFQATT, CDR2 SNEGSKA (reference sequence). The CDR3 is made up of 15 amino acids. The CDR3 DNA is TGCAGTGTTAAGAGGACTAGCGGGAATGGAAATGAGCAGTACTTC. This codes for CSVKRTSGNGNEQYF.

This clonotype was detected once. This CDR3 reads CASSLQGRYGYTF. The DNA of the CDR3 is TGTGCCAGCAGTTTACAGGGTCGCTATGGCTACACCTTC. The chain joins TRBV28 to TRBJ1-2; TRBD1 is a possible D gene (5 bases). The CDR3 totals 13 residues. Germline loops: CDR1 MDHEN, CDR2 SYDVKM. V gave up 2 bases and J gave up 4 bases, with 8 bases separating them.

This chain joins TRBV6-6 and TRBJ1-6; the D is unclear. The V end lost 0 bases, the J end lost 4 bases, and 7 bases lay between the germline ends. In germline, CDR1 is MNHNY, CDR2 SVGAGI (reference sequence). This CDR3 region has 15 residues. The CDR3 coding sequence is TGTGCCAGCAGTTACTCGCTCACGTATAATTCACCCCTCCACTTT. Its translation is CASSYSLTYNSPLHF.